This TCR beta chain was captured in a study of blood T cell repertoires in COVID-19 (dated by TCRdb to 2018 to 2020). Some background on the complete study: Samples covering the acute and convalescent phases of COVID-19 were provided by collaborators in the United States, Italy and Spain. The prospective study material was composed of cDNA or gDNA derived from T cells, B-cell-depleted T cells, or PBMCs. The dataset comprised deeply sampled blood TCRbeta repertoires from subjects exposed to, actively infected with, or recovered from COVID-19. The repertoires were released in a freely available public database meant as a resource for research on the immune response to SARS-CoV-2. The samples were drawn from two sources: the first 160 participants of the ongoing ImmuneRACE study, and 1,254 subjects contributed by 6 global collaborators. A de-identified subject ID, COVID-19 status, age in years and sex were almost always included in the sample metadata. Where available, HLA class I and class II types were taken from metadata supplied by the sample provider and were not determined by assay-based typing.

Regarding this clone: Its binding antigen is unknown. The sample holds no much larger clone one base away, and base qualities are not on file.

Summary of the overall study and its limitations: How much clinical and demographic metadata was included differed by source and by participant, and the metadata was provided uncurated.

The immunoSEQ Assay, a bias-controlled multiplex PCR, was used to amplify TCRbeta CDR3 regions from genomic DNA. Under the source paper's analysis protocol: The number of nucleated cells in each sample was estimated by amplification of reference gene primers within the assay. To quantify the absolute abundance of each unique TCRbeta CDR3 rearrangement, sequence reads were collapsed and filtered. Productive Simpson clonality was computed per sample as the square root of Simpson's diversity index over productive rearrangements. TCRdb limited this immuneACCESS table to in-frame rearrangements with V and J called. A share of clones is missing; checked studies link under half to unresolved V genes, and the rest is unexplained. D and trimming come from the DNA, and the V and J calls and clone size come from that table. For this sample there are about 200,000 clones; more than 70% appear just once. Together, the top ten hold 5% to 7.5% of the sample.

Another Seattle source contributed samples from volunteer blood donors who had recovered from COVID-19. Each collaborating institution followed its own protocols to collect whole blood in K2EDTA tubes. For TCRbeta analysis, collaborator samples were shipped as frozen whole blood, as isolated PBMCs, or as DNA extracted from either sample type. V drops 0 bases and J drops 3 bases, leaving 10 bases in between. The CDR3, from cysteine to phenylalanine, totals 15 residues. The kept DNA is CDR3 alone, 45 bases in frame from the first base. The germline V gene gives CDR1 as MGHDK and CDR2 as SYGVNS. The V gene is TRBV25-1 and the J gene is TRBJ2-3, with no D gene named confidently. Sequencing was done on a sample of peripheral blood. The sequence derives from a woman aged 40 to 50 who had recovered from COVID-19. CDR3 reads: CASSEYGGGTDTQYF. The sequenced DNA: TGTGCCAGCAGTGAATACGGCGGCGGAACAGATACGCAGTATTTT.